This record concerns one TCR beta chain sequence. The antigen is undetermined. TCRdb reprocessed the reads with MiXCR, giving one entry per CDR3 protein. The sample contains 370,000 or so distinct CDR3 sequences, about 35% of which appear only once. This entry comes from a study of T cell repertoires in cytomegalovirus infection. Study details: CMV infection plus the matching HLA type was flagged by public TCR beta signatures.

Study findings and constraints: HLA-C-restricted CMV clonotypes gave the most frequent clonotype in two of eight donors. Cumulative public TCR beta family frequency identified carriers of CMV plus the relevant HLA.

V was trimmed by 8 bases and J by 4 bases, leaving 8 bases between them. The V gene's germline CDR1 is MNHEY and CDR2 SVGEGT. CDR3 length equals 12 residues. The gene calls are TRBV6-2 or TRBV6-3 and TRBJ2-2, with a possible D match to TRBD1 (5 bases). The receptor comes from a human donor in good health (CMV status not recorded). Some clones in this sample may be carry-over from other donors' samples. Specimen: cultured PBMCs, collected from culture after CMV antigen stimulation. The CDR3 loop reads CASSQGTGELFF. DNA for the CDR3: TGTGCCAGCTCGCAGGGCACCGGGGAGCTGTTTTTT.